These 22 T cell receptor beta chains were sequenced from one sample in a study of CD8+CD57+ T cells in acquired aplastic anemia. Before being chosen for sequencing, patients had shown CD8+CD57+ cell expansion by flow cytometry. Profiling that covered TCR beta VDJ and CDR3 relied on genomic DNA as its template. TCRdb ran MiXCR on the reads and lists one entry per CDR3 protein. The sample gives roughly 280,000 distinct CDR3 sequences, approximately 57% of which show up once; around 1.3% is in the top ten. Sequencing was performed on sorted CD4+, CD8+, or CD8+CD57+ T cells (not recorded which) from PBMCs. The receptors shown here come from a human donor with aplastic anemia.

This clonotype was recorded only once. V and J are TRBV20-1 and TRBJ2-1; D call uncertain. CDR3 length: 15 residues. Deletions cut 3 bases from V and 0 bases from J, with 12 bases between. Per germline, CDR1 DFQATT and CDR2 SNEGSKA (reference sequence). CDR3 protein: CSARGLSSSYNEQFF. CDR3 DNA: TGCAGTGCTAGGGGTCTCTCGAGCTCCTACAATGAGCAGTTCTTC.

The chain combines TRBV9 with TRBJ1-2; 9 bases line up with TRBD1. V trimming: 3 bases; J trimming: 6 bases; junction bases outside the gene matches: 3. Per the germline V gene, CDR1 is SGDLS and CDR2 is YYNGEE. The length of the CDR3 is 13 residues. The CDR3 coding sequence is TGTGCCAGCAGCGGGGACAGGGAAGATGGCTACACCTTC. Translated: CASSGDREDGYTF.

As for this clonotype: The missing conserved phenylalanine or tryptophan at the end of this CDR3 makes a read error likely. The limits of the CDR3 on the DNA are not certain, so only TCRdb's listed CDR3 is given. This chain links TRBV7-3 with TRBJ2-7; the D call in the table, TRBD1, was not verified against the DNA. The CDR3 spans 12 amino acids, including both terminal residues. Germline V gives CDR1 SGHTA, CDR2 FQGTGA. The CDR3 loop reads CASTSPDHERYL.

The rearrangement links TRBV20-1 to TRBJ2-7, with D possibly being TRBD1 (5 bases). The germline V and J ends were trimmed by 1 base and 3 bases, with 10 bases remaining between them. Germline CDR1 DFQATT, CDR2 SNEGSKA (reference sequence). The CDR3 totals 13 residues. Written as DNA, the CDR3 is TGCAGTGCTAGAGGCCAGGGTGTCTACGAGCAGTACTTC. This encodes CSARGQGVYEQYF.

The rearrangement uses TRBV19 and TRBJ1-4; the D is unclear. Trimming pared 5 bases from V and 8 bases from J, leaving 18 bases between. Germline lookup yields CDR1 LNHDA and CDR2 SQIVND (reference sequence). The CDR3 extends over 15 amino acids. CDR3 DNA: TGTGCCAGTAGTTCTCGTCCCTCTAACGGGGAAAAACTGTTTTTT. Translation: CASSSRPSNGEKLFF.

This clonotype has a count of ten or more. The chain combines TRBV9 with TRBJ2-1, with 10 bases fitting TRBD2. The CDR3 runs to 16 residues. Trimming removed 2 bases from V and 2 bases from J; junction bases left unmatched: 4. CDR1 and CDR2 (germline): SGDLS, YYNGEE. The CDR3 is CASSVSGGAAYNEQFF. The CDR3 bases are TGTGCCAGCAGCGTCAGCGGGGGGGCCGCCTACAATGAGCAGTTCTTC.

The sample holds many counts of this clonotype. The rearrangement joins TRBV7-3 to TRBJ2-1, with a possible D match to TRBD2 (6 bases). CDR1 is SGHTA, CDR2 FQGTGA, per germline. The V end lost 2 bases, the J end lost 4 bases, and 12 bases lay between the germline ends. The CDR3 consists of 15 residues. The DNA of the CDR3 is TGTGCCAGCAGCTTAGGGACTTCCTCATACAATGAGCAGTTCTTC. Amino acids: CASSLGTSSYNEQFF.

The V call is TRBV10-2, the J call TRBJ1-6, with a possible D match to TRBD1 (6 bases). Trimming took 7 bases from V and 5 from J, leaving 12 bases between them. This CDR3 comprises 14 residues. The germline V gene encodes CDR1 WSHSY and CDR2 SAAADI. CDR3 residues: CASTRDIDNSPLHF. DNA for the CDR3: TGCGCCAGCACTCGGGACATCGATAATTCACCCCTCCACTTT.

This clonotype was seen many times. The V call is TRBV25-1, the J call TRBJ2-7, with D perhaps matching TRBD1 or TRBD2 (5 bases each). The V gene's germline CDR1 is MGHDK and CDR2 SYGVNS. The length of the CDR3 is 13 residues. Trimming took off 7 bases at V and 2 bases at J, with 12 bases between the two ends. The CDR3 loop reads CASMRDGPYEQYF. The CDR3 bases are TGTGCCAGCATGAGGGACGGGCCCTACGAGCAGTACTTC.

This clonotype was found many times. J is TRBJ2-7 and V is TRBV7-8, with unresolved D. CDR3 size: 18 residues. Trimming stripped 1 base from V and 2 bases from J, with 21 bases between. Germline V lookup: CDR1 SGHVS, CDR2 FQNEAQ. The CDR3, as DNA: TGTGCCAGCAGCTTAGTAGTCGAGACCGGCATTGGTACCTACGAGCAGTACTTC. It translates to CASSLVVETGIGTYEQYF.

V gene TRBV20-1 combines with J gene TRBJ2-5; the D gene is possibly TRBD1 (6 bases). Trimming cost V 5 bases and J 5 bases, with 9 bases left between them. The CDR3 runs to 11 residues. Germline V lookup: CDR1 DFQATT, CDR2 SNEGSKA (reference sequence). CDR3 DNA: TGCAGTGCTCACAGGGAGGAGACCCAGTACTTC. It yields the protein CSAHREETQYF.

This clonotype has ten or more counts. The chain combines TRBV5-1 with TRBJ2-7; possible D gene TRBD1, 7 bases. The CDR3 loop spans 15 amino acids. Trimming shortened V by 0 bases and J by 3 bases, and 13 bases separated the two germline ends. From germline, CDR1 is SGHRS and CDR2 YFSETQ. In DNA form, the CDR3 reads TGCGCCAGCAGCTTGGTCGCAGGGGGAGGCTACGAGCAGTACTTC. Its translation is CASSLVAGGGYEQYF.

This clonotype was picked up a small number of times. The V call is TRBV19, the J call TRBJ2-7; a possible D gene is TRBD2 (5 bases). The CDR3 extends over 14 amino acids. Germline V gene lookup returns CDR1 LNHDA and CDR2 SQIVND (reference sequence). V was clipped by 5 bases and J by 2 bases, with 13 bases between them. CDR3 bases: TGTGCCAGTAGTGAACAAATGGAGGCCTACGAGCAGTACTTC. Translated, it gives CASSEQMEAYEQYF.

As regards this clonotype: Its ends do not fully match the called genes, so a read error is possible. V gene TRBV7-2 combines with J gene TRBJ2-7, with 8 bases that match TRBD1. CDR1 and CDR2 (germline): SGHTA, FQGNSA. This CDR3 has 12 amino acids. The CDR3 coding sequence is TGTGCCAGCAGCTTAGCTGGACAGGGCTCAGTCTTC. This encodes CASSLAGQGSVF. Filled out from reference TRBV7-2 and TRBJ2-7, the complete variable domain reads GAGVSQSPSNKVTEKGKDVELRCDPISGHTALYWYRQSLGQGLEFLIYFQGNSAPDKSGLPSDRFSAERTGGSVSTLTIQRTQQEDSAVYLCASSLAGQGSVFGPGTRLTVT.

This clonotype was counted at least ten times. The V call is TRBV5-4, the J call TRBJ2-2; D possibly corresponds to TRBD1 (6 bases). With 3 bases removed from V and 5 bases from J, the gap between germline ends came to 20 bases. This CDR3 region has 17 residues. Germline V gene lookup returns CDR1 SGHNT and CDR2 YYREEE (reference sequence). CDR3 in amino acids: CASSSRSPGQATGELFF. CDR3 in DNA: TGTGCCAGCAGCTCGCGCTCTCCGGGACAAGCAACCGGGGAGCTGTTTTTT.

As to this clonotype: A much larger clone differs from this one at a single base, so this may be a read error. The J gene is TRBJ1-5, the V gene TRBV6-5; possibly TRBD1 for D (5 bases). CDR1 and CDR2 from the germline V gene are MNHEY and SVGAGI. The CDR3 consists of 14 residues. The ends were cut back, 8 bases at V and 7 bases at J, with 18 bases in the middle. CDR3 sequence: CASAGPGEKQPQHF. In DNA form, the CDR3 reads TGTGCCAGCGCGGGACCCGGCGAGAAACAGCCCCAGCATTTT.

This clonotype came up many times. The V gene is TRBV9, the J gene TRBJ1-1, with a tentative D call TRBD1 (5 bases). V lost 4 bases, J lost 11 bases, and 21 bases lay in between. CDR1 and CDR2 from the germline V gene are SGDLS and YYNGEE. The CDR3 has 14 amino acids. The CDR3 here is CASSTRGTPKSAFF. The DNA for the CDR3 is TGTGCCAGCAGCACCCGGGGGACCCCCAAGAGTGCTTTCTTT.

The V call is TRBV6-6, the J call TRBJ2-7; D unclear. Germline lookup yields CDR1 MNHNY and CDR2 SVGAGI (reference sequence). Between the trimmed V and J ends, which lost 5 bases and 4 bases, there was a span of 12 bases. The CDR3 has 13 residues. The CDR3 DNA is TGTGCCAGCAGTCAACGAGATGGTTACGAGCAGTACTTC. Protein: CASSQRDGYEQYF.

The rearrangement uses TRBV20-1 and TRBJ2-5, with 8 bases that match TRBD1. This CDR3 region has 14 residues. In germline, CDR1 is DFQATT, CDR2 SNEGSKA (reference sequence). Trimming took 1 base from V and 5 from J; bases not matched to a gene: 6. CDR3 nucleotide sequence: TGCAGTGCTAGAGGGACAGGGTCGGAGGAGACCCAGTACTTC. It yields the protein CSARGTGSEETQYF.

This clonotype was detected only a few times. The chain has TRBV20-1 and TRBJ2-3, with D maybe TRBD2 (5 bases). The germline V gene has CDR1 DFQATT and CDR2 SNEGSKA (reference sequence). With 5 bases removed from V and 6 bases from J, the gap between germline ends came to 12 bases. The CDR3 totals 12 residues. The CDR3, as DNA: TGCAGTGCTCCTGCAACGGGGGATACGCAGTATTTT. Amino acids: CSAPATGDTQYF.

The sample holds many counts of this clonotype. The rearrangement links TRBV5-1 to TRBJ1-5, with no clear D. This CDR3 has 15 amino acids. V lost 0 bases to trimming and J lost 5 bases, with 12 bases between them. Germline V gene lookup returns CDR1 SGHRS and CDR2 YFSETQ. The CDR3 sequence is CASSLGVGSDQPQHF. Here the CDR3 DNA reads TGCGCCAGCAGCTTGGGGGTGGGATCCGATCAGCCCCAGCATTTT. Looking up the rest from reference TRBV5-1 and TRBJ1-5 gives the full variable domain: KAGVTQTPRYLIKTRGQQVTLSCSPISGHRSVSWYQQTPGQGLQFLFEYFSETQRNKGNFPGRFSGRQFSNSRSEMNVSTLELGDSALYLCASSLGVGSDQPQHFGDGTRLSIL.

There are a few counts of this clonotype. The chain has TRBV19 and TRBJ1-5; 8 nucleotides agree with TRBD1. Germline CDR1 reads LNHDA; CDR2 reads SQIVND (reference sequence). The length of the CDR3 is 12 residues. V shed 9 bases, J shed 6 bases, and the junction held 4 bases outside the gene matches. CDR3 DNA: TGTGCCAGCTCCAGGGGGCGTCAGCCCCAGCATTTT. It yields the protein CASSRGRQPQHF.